These T cell receptor beta chains were read from a single sample in a study of blood T cell repertoires in COVID-19. Only in-frame clones appear in the TCRdb table, and some are missing; sequencing was by immunoSEQ multiplex PCR. The repertoire includes 200,000 to 300,000 clones, 88% of them detected once, and more than 1% sits in the top ten. The sequenced sample was PBMCs or T cells enriched from blood (not recorded which). The receptors originated from a woman in her thirties or forties with acute COVID-19. Both conserved end residues are part of each CDR3. Fields, in order: V gene, CDR3 length, J gene, D gene, clone size, CDR3 protein, CDR3 DNA. The D gene is left open where the match is weak. Size values are once, few and many counts, or a class for expanded clones, and some rows have none.

v_gene: TRBV19; len: 15; j_gene: TRBJ2-1; d_gene: TRBD2; abundance: .; CDR3aa: CASRLAGAAYNEQFF; CDR3nt: TGTGCCAGTAGGCTAGCGGGAGCGGCCTACAATGAGCAGTTCTTC
v_gene: TRBV3-1/TRBV3-2; len: 14; j_gene: TRBJ1-2; d_gene: .; abundance: .; CDR3aa: CASSQDDRNYGYTF; CDR3nt: TGTGCCAGCAGCCAAGACGACAGGAACTATGGCTACACCTTC
v_gene: TRBV7-3; len: 13; j_gene: TRBJ1-3; d_gene: .; abundance: .; CDR3aa: CASSLSREDTIYF; CDR3nt: TGTGCCAGCAGCTTAAGCAGGGAGGACACCATATATTTT
v_gene: TRBV19; len: 14; j_gene: TRBJ2-1; d_gene: TRBD2; abundance: once; CDR3aa: CASSIGGRGNEQFF; CDR3nt: TGTGCCAGTAGTATTGGCGGGAGGGGTAATGAGCAGTTCTTC
v_gene: TRBV25-1; len: 15; j_gene: TRBJ2-1; d_gene: TRBD1; abundance: few; CDR3aa: CASSARGLGYNEQFF; CDR3nt: TGTGCCAGCAGTGCCAGGGGGCTCGGTTACAATGAGCAGTTCTTC
v_gene: TRBV4-3; len: 15; j_gene: TRBJ2-6; d_gene: .; abundance: .; CDR3aa: CASSLQDSGANVLTF; CDR3nt: TGCGCCAGCAGCCTACAGGACTCTGGGGCCAACGTCCTGACTTTC
v_gene: TRBV5-4; len: 16; j_gene: TRBJ1-2; d_gene: .; abundance: .; CDR3aa: CASSLAAGTLTYGYTF; CDR3nt: TGTGCCAGCAGCTTGGCCGCGGGGACCCTGACCTATGGCTACACCTTC
v_gene: TRBV24-1; len: 15; j_gene: TRBJ1-5; d_gene: .; abundance: .; CDR3aa: CATGQGSDSNQPQHF; CDR3nt: TGTGCCACCGGGCAGGGGAGCGATAGCAATCAGCCCCAGCATTTT
v_gene: TRBV6-5; len: 12; j_gene: TRBJ1-2; d_gene: .; abundance: .; CDR3aa: CASTSDFYGYTF; CDR3nt: TGTGCCAGCACCTCAGACTTCTATGGCTACACCTTC
v_gene: TRBV11-3; len: 15; j_gene: TRBJ1-1; d_gene: .; abundance: .; CDR3aa: CASSLDIQGGTEAFF; CDR3nt: TGTGCCAGCAGCTTAGATATCCAGGGAGGGACTGAAGCTTTCTTT
v_gene: TRBV19; len: 15; j_gene: TRBJ2-7; d_gene: .; abundance: .; CDR3aa: CASSIFLGGVYEQYF; CDR3nt: TGTGCCAGTAGCATATTTCTCGGGGGAGTCTACGAGCAGTACTTC
v_gene: TRBV27; len: 14; j_gene: TRBJ2-5; d_gene: TRBD1; abundance: .; CDR3aa: CASSSRGHQETQYF; CDR3nt: TGTGCCAGCAGTTCCAGGGGGCACCAAGAGACCCAGTACTTC
v_gene: TRBV7-9; len: 14; j_gene: TRBJ2-3; d_gene: TRBD2; abundance: .; CDR3aa: CASSLDGRPDTQYF; CDR3nt: TGTGCCAGCAGCTTAGACGGGAGGCCAGATACGCAGTATTTT
v_gene: TRBV5-1; len: 16; j_gene: TRBJ2-6; d_gene: .; abundance: many; CDR3aa: CASSSAAGPGANVLTF; CDR3nt: TGCGCCAGCAGCTCGGCCGCGGGCCCTGGGGCCAACGTCCTGACTTTC
v_gene: TRBV7-9; len: 13; j_gene: TRBJ1-5; d_gene: .; abundance: .; CDR3aa: CASSATGKQPQHF; CDR3nt: TGTGCCAGCAGCGCAACAGGGAAACAGCCCCAGCATTTT
v_gene: TRBV9; len: 14; j_gene: TRBJ1-5; d_gene: .; abundance: .; CDR3aa: CASSAQGFNQPQHF; CDR3nt: TGTGCCAGCAGCGCACAGGGTTTCAATCAGCCCCAGCATTTT
v_gene: TRBV7-9; len: 14; j_gene: TRBJ2-5; d_gene: .; abundance: .; CDR3aa: CASSPGWAKETQYF; CDR3nt: TGTGCCAGCAGCCCGGGATGGGCGAAAGAGACCCAGTACTTC
v_gene: TRBV27; len: 15; j_gene: TRBJ1-4; d_gene: TRBD1; abundance: .; CDR3aa: CASSLAGTANEKLFF; CDR3nt: TGTGCCAGCAGTTTAGCCGGGACAGCTAATGAAAAACTGTTTTTT
v_gene: TRBV5-4; len: 15; j_gene: TRBJ2-1; d_gene: .; abundance: .; CDR3aa: CASSLFFSLGSKQFF; CDR3nt: TGTGCCAGCAGCTTGTTTTTTAGTTTGGGGAGTAAGCAGTTCTTC
v_gene: TRBV7-2; len: 15; j_gene: TRBJ1-5; d_gene: .; abundance: .; CDR3aa: CASSFDFDSNQPQHF; CDR3nt: TGTGCCAGCAGCTTCGACTTTGATAGCAATCAGCCCCAGCATTTT
v_gene: TRBV18; len: 13; j_gene: TRBJ1-4; d_gene: .; abundance: once; CDR3aa: CASSQDSPEKLFF; CDR3nt: TGTGCCAGTTCCCAGGACTCCCCTGAAAAACTGTTTTTT
v_gene: TRBV2; len: 14; j_gene: TRBJ1-3; d_gene: .; abundance: .; CDR3aa: CASSRGSSGNTIYF; CDR3nt: TGTGCCAGCAGTCGGGGGAGTTCTGGAAACACCATATATTTT
v_gene: TRBV6-5; len: 14; j_gene: TRBJ2-7; d_gene: TRBD2; abundance: .; CDR3aa: CASSYAEGLYEQYF; CDR3nt: TGTGCCAGCAGTTATGCAGAGGGACTATACGAGCAGTACTTC
v_gene: TRBV4-3; len: 15; j_gene: TRBJ2-1; d_gene: .; abundance: .; CDR3aa: CASSQDTSILVEQFF; CDR3nt: TGCGCCAGCAGCCAAGACACTAGTATCCTGGTTGAGCAGTTCTTC
v_gene: TRBV2; len: 15; j_gene: TRBJ1-2; d_gene: TRBD1; abundance: .; CDR3aa: CASRETGVEGYGYTF; CDR3nt: TGTGCCAGCAGGGAGACAGGGGTCGAAGGCTATGGCTACACCTTC
v_gene: TRBV2; len: 13; j_gene: TRBJ2-7; d_gene: TRBD2; abundance: many; CDR3aa: CASRFERESEQYF; CDR3nt: TGTGCCAGCAGGTTTGAGCGGGAGTCCGAGCAGTACTTC
v_gene: TRBV29-1; len: 13; j_gene: TRBJ1-2; d_gene: TRBD1; abundance: .; CDR3aa: CSVWTGVGYGYTF; CDR3nt: TGCAGCGTGTGGACAGGGGTTGGCTATGGCTACACCTTC
v_gene: TRBV19; len: 15; j_gene: TRBJ1-2; d_gene: .; abundance: once; CDR3aa: CASRNPGKDNYGYTF; CDR3nt: TGTGCCAGTAGAAACCCGGGAAAGGACAACTATGGCTACACCTTC
v_gene: TRBV27; len: 15; j_gene: TRBJ2-1; d_gene: TRBD2; abundance: .; CDR3aa: CASSLWGTSGNEQFF; CDR3nt: TGTGCCAGCAGTTTATGGGGCACTAGCGGGAATGAGCAGTTCTTC
v_gene: TRBV15; len: 14; j_gene: TRBJ2-2; d_gene: .; abundance: .; CDR3aa: CATSRTENTGELFF; CDR3nt: TGTGCCACCAGCAGAACAGAGAACACCGGGGAGCTGTTTTTT
v_gene: TRBV6-5; len: 15; j_gene: TRBJ1-4; d_gene: TRBD1; abundance: .; CDR3aa: CASSYLGQPVEKLFF; CDR3nt: TGTGCCAGCAGTTACTTGGGACAGCCCGTCGAAAAACTGTTTTTT
v_gene: TRBV10-2; len: 13; j_gene: TRBJ1-2; d_gene: TRBD1; abundance: .; CDR3aa: CASSMGQIYGYTF; CDR3nt: TGCGCCAGCAGTATGGGACAGATATATGGCTACACCTTC
v_gene: TRBV7-2; len: 16; j_gene: TRBJ2-1; d_gene: TRBD2; abundance: .; CDR3aa: CASSLLLRAGFNEQFF; CDR3nt: TGTGCCAGCAGCTTATTATTGCGAGCGGGGTTCAATGAGCAGTTCTTC
v_gene: TRBV7-9; len: 16; j_gene: TRBJ2-1; d_gene: TRBD1; abundance: .; CDR3aa: CASSLSGTGLNNEQFF; CDR3nt: TGTGCCAGCAGCTTATCAGGGACAGGATTAAACAATGAGCAGTTCTTC
v_gene: TRBV2; len: 12; j_gene: TRBJ2-6; d_gene: .; abundance: .; CDR3aa: CASSTGANVLTF; CDR3nt: TGTGCCAGCAGCACTGGGGCCAACGTCCTGACTTTC
v_gene: TRBV13; len: 14; j_gene: TRBJ1-3; d_gene: .; abundance: few; CDR3aa: CASSLASSGNTIYF; CDR3nt: TGTGCCAGCAGCTTAGCCAGCTCTGGAAACACCATATATTTT
v_gene: TRBV27; len: 15; j_gene: TRBJ1-5; d_gene: .; abundance: .; CDR3aa: CASSFGIYSNQPQHF; CDR3nt: TGTGCCAGCAGTTTCGGGATTTATAGCAATCAGCCCCAGCATTTT
v_gene: TRBV7-6; len: 14; j_gene: TRBJ1-4; d_gene: .; abundance: .; CDR3aa: CASSSSGMNEKLFF; CDR3nt: TGTGCCAGCAGCTCTTCAGGGATGAATGAAAAACTGTTTTTT
v_gene: TRBV28; len: 13; j_gene: TRBJ1-3; d_gene: .; abundance: .; CDR3aa: CASSSPGWDTIYF; CDR3nt: TGTGCCAGCAGTTCCCCGGGGTGGGACACCATATATTTT
v_gene: TRBV27; len: 14; j_gene: TRBJ1-4; d_gene: .; abundance: once; CDR3aa: CASSGQTANEKLFF; CDR3nt: TGTGCCAGCAGTGGCCAGACAGCTAATGAAAAACTGTTTTTT
v_gene: TRBV5-5; len: 15; j_gene: TRBJ2-7; d_gene: TRBD1; abundance: .; CDR3aa: CASSPTGGSSYEQYF; CDR3nt: TGTGCCAGCAGCCCGACAGGGGGAAGTTCCTACGAGCAGTACTTC
v_gene: TRBV4-1; len: 18; j_gene: TRBJ2-7; d_gene: TRBD2; abundance: .; CDR3aa: CANRTSGRDHGVVYEQYF; CDR3nt: TGCGCCAACCGAACTAGCGGGAGGGACCACGGAGTGGTCTACGAGCAGTACTTC